The 9 T cell receptor beta chains given below trace back to one sample, sequenced in a study of molecular identifiers for immune sequencing clone quantification. Each CDR3 protein gets one entry after TCRdb re-called the PCR reads with MiXCR. The sample lists tens of thousands of distinct CDR3 sequences; 20% to 25% were seen once. The sequenced sample consisted of naive CD8+ T cells from blood, with Jurkat cell RNA spiked in. Subset here: FACS-sorted CD8+CD4-CCR7+CD45RA+ naive T cells. These receptors were taken from a human donor in good health. Some libraries in this study had Jurkat cell RNA spiked in.

As for this clonotype: This may arise from a read error, as a much more abundant clone is one base away. V and J are TRBV30 and TRBJ2-5; the D call may be TRBD1 or TRBD2 (5 bases each). The CDR3 consists of 14 residues. The V gene's germline CDR1 is GTSNPN and CDR2 SVGIG (reference sequence). CDR3 in DNA: TGTGCCTGGTGTGTGGGTGGGGGTGGAGAGACCCAGTACTTC. The encoded protein is CAWCVGGGGETQYF. Full variable domain (remainder filled in from reference TRBV30 and TRBJ2-5): SQTIHQWPATLVQPVGSPLSLECTVEGTSNPNLYWYRQAAGRGLQLLFYSVGIGQISSEVPQNLSASRPQDRQFILSSKKLLLSDSGFYLCAWCVGGGGETQYFGPGTRLLVL.

This clonotype was seen ten or more times. This chain connects TRBV9 to TRBJ1-1, with 7 bases matching TRBD1. The germline CDR1 and CDR2 sequences are SGDLS and YYNGEE. V was pared by 4 bases and J by 0 bases, with 9 bases of the junction left unmatched. This CDR3 has 16 amino acids. The CDR3 DNA reads TGTGCCAGCAGCCCTAACCCGGGACAGATGAACACTGAAGCTTTCTTT. This translates into CASSPNPGQMNTEAFF.

The genes are TRBV5-1 and TRBJ2-2, with D perhaps matching TRBD2 (6 bases). The CDR3 loop spans 12 amino acids. V was cut by 9 bases and J by 10 bases, with 16 bases left in between. Germline CDR1 reads SGHRS; CDR2 reads YFSETQ. The DNA of the CDR3 is TGCGCCAATAGCCCGGAGGGCGAGGAGCTGTTTTTT. This codes for CANSPEGEELFF. The full variable domain, its missing parts supplied by reference TRBV5-1 and TRBJ2-2, is KAGVTQTPRYLIKTRGQQVTLSCSPISGHRSVSWYQQTPGQGLQFLFEYFSETQRNKGNFPGRFSGRQFSNSRSEMNVSTLELGDSALYLCANSPEGEELFFGEGSRLTVL.

This clonotype was counted between two and nine times. This likely comes from a read error, as the CDR3 has no conserved phenylalanine or tryptophan at its end. The genes are TRBV5-3 and TRBJ2-2; 11 bases map to TRBD1. TRBV5-3 is flagged as an ORF with uncertain function. V gave up 8 bases and J gave up 2 bases; unmatched junction bases: 8. The CDR3 runs to 16 residues. Here the CDR3 reads CASSMGQGVNTGELFY. CDR3 coding DNA: TGTGCCAGCAGCATGGGACAGGGGGTCAACACCGGGGAGCTGTTTTAT.

This clonotype was seen repeatedly, ten times or more. V is TRBV4-1 and J is TRBJ2-5; the match to TRBD1 covers 8 bases. Germline CDR1 and CDR2: MGHRA and YSYEKL. After removal of 3 bases from V and 1 base from J, the junction contained 4 bases not matched to a gene. The CDR3 runs to 15 residues. DNA of the CDR3: TGCGCCAGCAGCCACGCACAGGGGGGCCAAGAGACCCAGTACTTC. As protein: CASSHAQGGQETQYF.

This clonotype was recorded only once. A read error may be the cause here, since a much bigger clone is one base away. This chain links TRBV2 with TRBJ2-1; 8 bases map to TRBD1. The DNA end is more similar to TRBJ2-7, so the J call may be wrong. This CDR3 comprises 16 residues. The germline CDR1 and CDR2 sequences are SNHLY and FYNNEI. The CDR3 nucleotides read TGTGCCAGCATCGCAGACGGGACAGGAACCTACAATGAGCAGTACTTC. Encoded protein: CASIADGTGTYNEQYF.

This clonotype was recorded many times. The CDR3 loop reads CASSLGGAGGTEAFF. The CDR3 DNA follows: TGTGCCAGCAGCTTAGGGGGGGCAGGGGGCACTGAAGCTTTCTTT. The chain combines TRBV7-9 with TRBJ1-1, with 7 bases aligning to TRBD1. Losses at the gene ends were 1 base for V and 4 bases for J; bases not matched to a gene: 6. The CDR3 loop spans 15 amino acids. Germline V CDR1 and CDR2: SEHNR, FQNEAQ (reference sequence).

Regarding this clonotype: Given a much more abundant clone one base away, this may be a read error. The gene calls are TRBV29-1 and TRBJ2-7; tentatively, D is TRBD1 (6 bases). Germline V gene lookup returns CDR1 SQVTM and CDR2 ANQGSEA. CDR3 length: 13 residues. The CDR3 sequence: CGVRGRDMYEQYF. DNA of the CDR3: TGCGGCGTCAGGGGTAGGGATATGTACGAGCAGTACTTC.

This clonotype was found a few times. The chain employs TRBV6-2 or TRBV6-3 and TRBJ1-1; D is ambiguous. The CDR3 has 13 amino acids. In germline, CDR1 is MNHEY, CDR2 SVGEGT. V shed 7 bases and J shed 0 bases, with 9 bases lying between them. The DNA for the CDR3 is TGTGCCAGCACTTATGGCGTGAACACTGAAGCTTTCTTT. Encoded protein: CASTYGVNTEAFF.